The TCR beta chain under discussion was sequenced for a study of T cells after posttransplantation cyclophosphamide (dated by TCRdb to the mid-2010s). Concerning the study at large: T cell repertoire reconstitution was tracked by TRB sequencing after myeloablative bone marrow transplantation in which posttransplantation cyclophosphamide was used as GVHD prophylaxis. Antigen receptor sequencing covered samples from 35 to 40 PTCy-treated patients and fewer than 20 of their related bone marrow donors. TRB sequencing was performed on blood from all 35 or so PTCy patients with 1-year posttransplant specimens. Up to 3 additional blood samples from 2 to 5.2 years after transplant were also TRB-sequenced in 3 patients, as was pretransplant blood from several patients. Because TRA and TRB clonality were tightly correlated in 8 or 9 samples, subsequent TCR analyses were focused on TRB only. Public TRB sequences were compared against a database of over 3,000 sequences linked to responses to pathogens, tumor antigens, self-antigens and alloantigens. Study-level results and caveats: The TRB repertoires of T cells infiltrating skin or GI tract showed only limited overlap with the TRB repertoires of T cells in blood. Across 45 patients, recipient CMV seropositivity and CMV reactivation were highly associated with TRB clonality; PTCy diversity was similar to CNI/methotrexate controls. Donor-recipient similarity was low at 1-2 months but rose over the first year, and later blood repertoires were often dominated by donor CD8+ memory clones.

This clone occurred once. Its target antigen remains unknown. Base qualities are not recorded, but no much larger clone differs from it by a single base. There are 17 amino acids in the CDR3, from cysteine to phenylalanine inclusive. CDR3 DNA is the only sequence kept; it has 51 bases, read in frame from the first base. The germline V gene (reference sequence) gives CDR1 as LNHDA and CDR2 as SQIVND. V ends up 5 bases short and J 8 bases short, with an unmatched junction base count of 12. On the day of marrow donation, related bone marrow donors gave peripheral blood samples. Peripheral blood and bone marrow mononuclear cells were isolated by Ficoll-Hypaque density centrifugation and were cryopreserved. TRB sequencing was run on genomic DNA with either the immunoSEQ assay at survey resolution or the hsTCRB kit. On the authors' methods: The immunoSEQ software was used for initial read processing, and the LymphoSeq R package was used for repertoire analyses. Clonality was calculated as 1 minus normalized Shannon entropy, and the Gini coefficient was also calculated for each TRB dataset. To infer phenotypes in unsorted samples, TRB sequences from sorted subsets of the recipient or donor were mapped onto the unsorted samples of the same recipient. Imported from immuneACCESS, the table was reduced by TCRdb to in-frame sequences with V and J called. These copies leave out some clones; in studies compared against another copy, an unresolved V gene accounts for under half, and the cause of the remainder is not known. That table furnishes V, J and clone size, whereas the DNA furnished D and trimming. The sample table contains some 66,000 clones; only one count was recorded for around 95% of them. About 3.2% of the sample is taken by the ten largest.

This TCR was recovered from a woman in her twenties or thirties in good health and a related stem cell transplant donor. The sequencing input was PBMCs. The chain is assembled from TRBV19 and TRBJ2-1, with 13 bases aligning to TRBD2. The nucleotide sequence reads TGTGCCAGTAGTCCCCGCTTACTAGCGGGGGGGTGGGATGAGCAGTTCTTC. Its protein product is CASSPRLLAGGWDEQFF.